These 22 T cell receptor beta chains came from one sample sequenced in a study of blood T cell repertoires in COVID-19. Repertoires were generated with immunoSEQ multiplex PCR, while TCRdb's copy carries only in-frame clones and drops some. This table has 300,000 to 350,000 clones, 88% appearing once. Sequenced material: peripheral blood. All receptors come from a woman aged 70-85 years with COVID-19, enrolled during active disease.

In this sample, this clone turned up a few times. Other DNA sequences in the sample encode the same CDR3. V usage is TRBV27 and J usage is TRBJ2-7, with unresolved D. The CDR3 is made up of 12 amino acids. Trimming took 4 bases from V and 0 from J, leaving 4 bases between them. Germline assignment: CDR1 MNHEY and CDR2 SMNVEV (reference sequence). CDR3 protein: CASSSSSYEQYF. The CDR3 bases are TGTGCCAGCAGTTCCAGCTCCTACGAGCAGTACTTC.

This rearrangement joins TRBV7-2 to TRBJ2-7, with a weak D call TRBD2 (5 bases). The CDR3 is made up of 15 amino acids. V was pared by 5 bases and J by 2 bases, with 16 bases between. Germline CDR1 is SGHTA and CDR2 is FQGNSA. The CDR3 DNA reads TGTGCCAGCAGCCCCCAGGTTAGCGATCCCTACGAGCAGTACTTC. This gives the protein CASSPQVSDPYEQYF.

The chain employs TRBV7-9 and TRBJ1-2; no definite D call. Germline CDR1 is SEHNR and CDR2 is FQNEAQ (reference sequence). V lost 1 base and J 0 bases, leaving 6 bases between the germline ends. The CDR3 is made up of 14 amino acids. CDR3 sequence reads: CASSLVGTNYGYTF. The CDR3 nucleotides are TGTGCCAGCAGCTTAGTCGGGACTAACTATGGCTACACCTTC.

This chain links TRBV19 with TRBJ2-1, with 7 bases fitting TRBD1. The CDR3 loop spans 12 amino acids. Germline CDR1 is LNHDA and CDR2 is SQIVND (reference sequence). V dropped 7 bases and J dropped 10; count of bases not matched to a gene: 7. Written as DNA, the CDR3 is TGTGCCAGTAAAGAGGGGGCTCGCGAGCAGTTCTTC. Amino acids: CASKEGAREQFF.

This chain uses TRBV7-8 with TRBJ2-1, with D tentatively TRBD1 (6 bases). The CDR3 sequence is 14 residues long. Germline V gene sequence: CDR1 SGHVS, CDR2 FQNEAQ. Trimming removed 7 bases at V and 7 bases at J, with 17 bases between. This chain's CDR3 is CASTLEQGWNEQFF. The CDR3 DNA reads TGTGCCAGCACCCTGGAGCAGGGGTGGAATGAGCAGTTCTTC.

The V gene is TRBV7-2, the J gene TRBJ1-3, with D perhaps TRBD1 (6 bases). Germline CDR1 reads SGHTA; CDR2 reads FQGNSA. The CDR3 runs 13 residues. Trimming cost V 8 bases and J 3 bases, with 11 bases left between them. The CDR3 sequence is CASLRGSGNTIYF. The DNA for the CDR3 is TGTGCCAGCCTCAGGGGTAGTGGAAACACCATATATTTT.

V is TRBV4-2 and J is TRBJ2-1, with TRBD2 matching over 8 bases. After removal of 0 bases from V and 6 bases from J, the junction contained 10 bases not matched to a gene. Per the germline V gene, CDR1 is LGHNA and CDR2 is YNFKEQ. The CDR3 length is 17 residues. The CDR3 nucleotides read TGTGCCAGCAGCCAAGAGGCGTCGGGGGGGCCGGGCAATGAGCAGTTCTTC. Its protein is CASSQEASGGPGNEQFF.

The chain has TRBV2 and TRBJ1-1; TRBD1 aligns across 10 bases. V trimming: 7 bases; J trimming: 2 bases; junction bases outside the gene matches: 1. The CDR3 length is 13 residues. Germline values: CDR1 SNHLY, CDR2 FYNNEI. The CDR3 loop is CASKTGGNTEAFF. The CDR3 region has the DNA TGTGCCAGCAAGACAGGGGGCAACACTGAAGCTTTCTTT.

The genes are TRBV7-7 and TRBJ2-5, with D maybe TRBD2 (6 bases). The CDR3 spans 14 residues. In germline, CDR1 is SSHAT, CDR2 FNYEAQ (reference sequence). V shed 5 bases and J shed 4 bases, with 14 bases lying between them. The CDR3 sequence: CASSNTGGTETQYF. The CDR3 DNA is TGTGCCAGCAGCAATACCGGGGGTACAGAGACCCAGTACTTC.

The rearrangement joins TRBV24-1 to TRBJ2-3; D perhaps matches TRBD1 (6 bases). The CDR3 is made up of 15 amino acids. CDR1 is KGHDR and CDR2 is SFDVKD in the germline V gene. Trimming pared 7 bases from V and 1 base from J, leaving 14 bases between. The CDR3 coding sequence is TGTGCCACCAGCTCCCCAGGGGCCCGCACAGATACGCAGTATTTT. It specifies CATSSPGARTDTQYF.

This sequence joins TRBV28 and TRBJ1-4, with D unclear. V dropped 3 bases and J dropped 3 bases, with 8 bases sitting between them. This CDR3 is 14 amino acids long. Per germline, CDR1 MDHEN and CDR2 SYDVKM. DNA for the CDR3: TGTGCCAGCAGTTTGATGAGGGCTAATGAAAAACTGTTTTTT. It codes for CASSLMRANEKLFF.

The chain has TRBV3-1 (or the pseudogene TRBV3-2) and TRBJ2-1; 11 bases fit TRBD2. The CDR3 loop spans 17 amino acids. Germline values: CDR1 LGHDT, CDR2 YNNKEL (reference sequence). V lost 0 bases to trimming and J lost 4 bases; unmatched junction nucleotides: 5. Written as DNA, the CDR3 is TGTGCCAGCAGCCAAGATTCTAGCGGGGGGCCTTACAATGAGCAGTTCTTC. The encoded protein is CASSQDSSGGPYNEQFF.

This sequence joins TRBV10-2 and TRBJ2-5, with 8 bases aligning to TRBD2. The germline CDR1 and CDR2 sequences are WSHSY and SAAADI. CDR3 length equals 15 residues. V trimming: 2 bases; J trimming: 1 base; junction bases outside the gene matches: 3. CDR3 nucleotides: TGCGCCAGCAGTGAGCGCGGGAGGATCCAAGAGACCCAGTACTTC. This codes for CASSERGRIQETQYF.

The chain couples TRBV9 to TRBJ2-2; TRBD2 might be the D (7 bases). The V gene lost 6 bases and the J gene lost 0 bases, with 9 bases spanning the gap. This CDR3 is built from 14 residues. CDR1 and CDR2 (germline): SGDLS, YYNGEE. The CDR3 DNA is TGTGCCAGCACCGGGGGGCCGAACACCGGGGAGCTGTTTTTT. Translation: CASTGGPNTGELFF. Supplemented by reference TRBV9 and TRBJ2-2, the full variable domain reads DSGVTQTPKHLITATGQRVTLRCSPRSGDLSVYWYQQSLDQGLQFLIQYYNGEERAKGNILERFSAQQFPDLHSELNLSSLELGDSALYFCASTGGPNTGELFFGEGSRLTVL.

This chain joins TRBV5-1 and TRBJ1-1; D remains unclear. In germline, CDR1 is SGHRS, CDR2 YFSETQ. V lost 4 bases, J lost 1 base, and 14 bases lay in between. This CDR3 contains 15 residues. Here the CDR3 reads CASSARMGRNTEAFF. DNA of the CDR3: TGCGCCAGCAGCGCCCGCATGGGGAGGAACACTGAAGCTTTCTTT.

Concerning this clone: Since the CDR3 does not end with the conserved phenylalanine or tryptophan, this likely comes from a read error. The DNA is omitted, as the CDR3 cannot be located on it reliably, and the CDR3 follows TCRdb's listing. The rearrangement uses TRBV7-3 and TRBJ1-1; TRBD1, as called in the table, went unchecked against the DNA. The CDR3 is 15 amino acids in total, end residues counted. Per germline, CDR1 SGHTA and CDR2 FQGTGA. CDR3 loop: CASSLTIGTHPPEVL.

The chain's CDR3 is CASRPSGGTYEQYF. CDR3 nucleotides: TGTGCCAGCAGGCCTAGCGGGGGGACCTACGAGCAGTACTTC. The chain is built from TRBV6-2 or TRBV6-3 and TRBJ2-7; 11 nucleotides agree with TRBD2. Germline CDR1 is MNHEY and CDR2 is SVGEGT. The CDR3 runs 14 residues. The J segment lost 2 bases and the V segment lost 6 bases, leaving 3 bases of the junction unmatched.

This clone appeared a single time. The chain has TRBV6-5 and TRBJ1-2; 8 positions agree with TRBD1. V was clipped by 5 bases and J by 7 bases; unmatched bases: 6. This CDR3 region has 13 residues. Germline V gene lookup returns CDR1 MNHEY and CDR2 SVGAGI. The CDR3 loop is CASSTDRVAGYTF. In DNA, the CDR3 is TGTGCCAGCAGTACGGACAGGGTGGCTGGCTACACCTTC.

In this sample, this clone turned up once. This chain links TRBV9 with TRBJ2-5; 7 bases agree with TRBD2. J gave up 5 bases and V 0 bases, and 10 bases lay outside the gene matches. Germline V gene sequence: CDR1 SGDLS, CDR2 YYNGEE. This CDR3 has 16 amino acids. In DNA, the CDR3 is TGTGCCAGCAGCGTAGAGGGAGGGATTGGACTCGAGACCCAGTACTTC. Encoded protein: CASSVEGGIGLETQYF.

The chain recombines TRBV6-5 with TRBJ2-2; D unclear. The CDR3 spans 14 residues. Germline lookup yields CDR1 MNHEY and CDR2 SVGAGI. Trimming shortened V by 2 bases and J by 4 bases, and 8 bases separated the two germline ends. The CDR3 coding sequence is TGTGCCAGCAGTTACGCGCAGGTCACCGGGGAGCTGTTTTTT. This encodes CASSYAQVTGELFF.

The CDR3 loop is CSAAQGSEAFF. The CDR3 bases are TGCAGTGCTGCACAGGGCTCTGAAGCTTTCTTT. The V gene is TRBV20-1, the J gene TRBJ1-1; weak D call: TRBD1 (6 bases). The CDR3 length is 11 residues. Germline V gives CDR1 DFQATT, CDR2 SNEGSKA (reference sequence). V lost 5 bases and J 6 bases, leaving 10 bases between the germline ends.

This chain uses TRBV19 with TRBJ1-2, with 9 nucleotides matching TRBD1. Looked up from germline, CDR1 is LNHDA and CDR2 is SQIVND (reference sequence). The CDR3 is made up of 11 amino acids. After removal of 9 bases from V and 8 bases from J, the junction contained 4 bases not matched to a gene. The CDR3 nucleotides read TGTGCCAGCACAGGGGGCGCAGGCTACACCTTC. As protein: CASTGGAGYTF. The full variable domain, with the rest looked up from reference TRBV19 and TRBJ1-2, is DGGITQSPKYLFRKEGQNVTLSCEQNLNHDAMYWYRQDPGQGLRLIYYSQIVNDFQKGDIAEGYSVSREKKESFPLTVTSAQKNPTAFYLCASTGGAGYTFGSGTRLTVV.